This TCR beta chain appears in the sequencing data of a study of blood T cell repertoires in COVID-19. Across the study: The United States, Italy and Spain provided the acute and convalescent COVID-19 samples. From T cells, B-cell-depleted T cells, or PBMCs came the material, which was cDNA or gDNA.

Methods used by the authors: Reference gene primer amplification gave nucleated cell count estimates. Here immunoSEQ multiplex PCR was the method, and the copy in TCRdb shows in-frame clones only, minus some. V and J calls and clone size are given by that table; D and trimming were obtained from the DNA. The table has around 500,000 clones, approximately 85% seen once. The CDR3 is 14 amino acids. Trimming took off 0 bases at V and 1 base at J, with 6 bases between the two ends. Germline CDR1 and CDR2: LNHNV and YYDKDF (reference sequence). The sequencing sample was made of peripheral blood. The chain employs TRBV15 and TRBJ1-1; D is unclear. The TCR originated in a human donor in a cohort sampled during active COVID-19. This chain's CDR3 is CATSREQENTEAFF. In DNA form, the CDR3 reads TGTGCCACCAGCAGAGAGCAGGAGAACACTGAAGCTTTCTTT.